The TCR beta chain under discussion was sequenced for a study of blood T cell repertoires in COVID-19. Participants, about 18 to 95 years old, spanned 24 US areas. In germline, CDR1 is SQVTM, CDR2 ANQGSEA. CDR3 length: 13 residues. V dropped 4 bases and J dropped 8 bases, with 17 bases sitting between them. In the authors' methods: Estimation of nucleated cell counts relied on the amplification of reference gene primers. Sequencing used immunoSEQ multiplex PCR; TCRdb keeps in-frame clones, though not all of them. V and J calls and clone size are those listed in that table; D and trimming were worked out from the DNA. The table has a few hundred thousand clones, 90% seen once; the top ten hold approximately 0.55%.

Sequenced material: PBMCs or T cells enriched from blood (not recorded which). The clonotype was recovered from a young man who had recovered from COVID-19. The V call is TRBV29-1, the J call TRBJ1-2, with D possibly TRBD1 on 5 matching bases. CDR3 bases: TGCAGCGTTGCATCCAGGGAGGGACTCGGCTACACCTTC. Protein product: CSVASREGLGYTF.